Listed here are 32 T cell receptor beta chains from one sample, sequenced in a study of T cell responses to AZD1222 COVID-19 vaccine. Sequenced by immunoSEQ multiplex PCR; TCRdb stores in-frame clones only, minus some. Among more than 100,000 clones listed, about 90% were seen once. The sample in question was peripheral blood, obtained on day 0 of AZD1222 vaccination. The source of these receptors is an adult in good health.

CDR3: CASSPRGATEAFF. CDR3 coding DNA: TGTGCCAGCTCACCCCGGGGGGCTACTGAAGCTTTCTTT. The chain is built from TRBV18 and TRBJ1-1; possible D gene TRBD1, 6 bases. This CDR3 is built from 13 residues. Germline V gives CDR1 KGHSH, CDR2 LQKENI. V dropped 3 bases and J dropped 5 bases, with 10 bases sitting between them.

V gene TRBV12-3 or TRBV12-4 combines with J gene TRBJ2-2; D is perhaps TRBD1 (5 bases). The ends were cut back, 6 bases at V and 5 bases at J, with 7 bases in the middle. The CDR3 covers 12 residues. In DNA form, the CDR3 reads TGTGCCAGCAGCAGACAGACCGGGGAGCTGTTTTTT. Protein sequence: CASSRQTGELFF.

This clone showed up just a few times. The CDR3: CASSLGASLHEQYF. Written as DNA, the CDR3 is TGTGCCAGCAGCCTAGGAGCGAGTCTTCACGAGCAGTACTTC. The J gene is TRBJ2-7, the V gene TRBV11-2; D is unclear. The CDR3 is 14 residues long. V was cut by 5 bases and J by 5 bases, with 16 bases left in between. CDR1 is SGHAT and CDR2 is FQNNGV in the germline V gene.

The J gene is TRBJ2-3, the V gene TRBV19, with unresolved D. Germline loops: CDR1 LNHDA, CDR2 SQIVND (reference sequence). The CDR3 is 14 amino acids. Trimming removed 1 base at V and 0 bases at J, with 5 bases between. The chain's CDR3 is CASSIGQSTDTQYF. The CDR3 nucleotides are TGTGCCAGTAGTATAGGTCAGAGCACAGATACGCAGTATTTT.

The chain carries TRBV21-1 and TRBJ1-6; TRBD1 reflects the table's D call only, with no check against the DNA. TRBV21-1 is noted as a pseudogene. The CDR3 has 16 amino acids. Here the CDR3 reads CASSLGTGFYNSPLHF. The CDR3 bases are TGTGCCAGCAGCCTGGGGACAGGGTTTTATAATTCACCCCTCCACTTT.

The chain recombines TRBV6-6 with TRBJ1-4; 7 bases fit TRBD1. Germline-derived CDR1 and CDR2 are MNHNY and SVGAGI (reference sequence). The CDR3 consists of 13 residues. Unmatched junction bases numbered 6, after V lost 6 bases and J lost 8 bases. CDR3 in DNA: TGTGCCAGCAGCCGCAGGGGGGGGGAAAAACTGTTTTTT. Translation gives CASSRRGGEKLFF.

The rearrangement uses TRBV11-2 and TRBJ2-2; D is unclear. The CDR3 consists of 13 residues. From germline, CDR1 is SGHAT and CDR2 FQNNGV. The V end lost 7 bases, the J end lost 0 bases, and 6 bases lay between the germline ends. This CDR3 is CASTLTNTGELFF. The CDR3 coding sequence is TGTGCCAGCACCCTCACGAACACCGGGGAGCTGTTTTTT.

V usage is TRBV11-2 and J usage is TRBJ2-3; tentative D call: TRBD1 (7 bases). Germline CDR1 SGHAT, CDR2 FQNNGV. V lost 4 bases, J lost 4 bases, and 21 bases lay in between. This CDR3 spans 17 amino acids. CDR3 region: CASSSLETGEVADTQYF. In nucleotides, the CDR3 is TGTGCCAGCAGCTCACTAGAAACAGGGGAGGTGGCAGATACGCAGTATTTT.

V gene TRBV5-5 combines with J gene TRBJ2-7; D not certain. This CDR3 has 14 residues. Trimming cost V 1 base and J 1 base, with 9 bases left between them. Germline V CDR1 and CDR2: SGHKS, YYEKEE (reference sequence). The chain's CDR3 is CASSLLAGSYEQYF. The CDR3 region has the DNA TGTGCCAGCAGCTTGTTAGCAGGATCCTACGAGCAGTACTTC.

The CDR3 DNA reads as TGCAGTGCTCCGCCCGTCTATGAGCAGTTCTTC. It specifies CSAPPVYEQFF. The V and J genes are TRBV20-1 and TRBJ2-1; D is unclear. Trimming took 5 bases from V and 8 from J, leaving 10 bases between them. The CDR3 loop spans 11 amino acids. CDR1 and CDR2 from the germline V gene are DFQATT and SNEGSKA (reference sequence).

The rearrangement joins TRBV27 to TRBJ1-2; 8 bases map to TRBD1. The V gene's germline CDR1 is MNHEY and CDR2 SMNVEV (reference sequence). The V and J ends lost 4 bases and 8 bases, in that order; junction bases with no gene match: 12. The CDR3 sequence is 15 residues long. CDR3 sequence (DNA): TGTGCCAGCAGTTCCGACAGGGGAACTAATTACGGCTACACCTTC. Its translation is CASSSDRGTNYGYTF.

The V and J genes are TRBV5-1 and TRBJ2-3, with a tentative D call TRBD2 (6 bases). Germline-derived CDR1 and CDR2 are SGHRS and YFSETQ. This CDR3 has 16 amino acids. V was clipped by 7 bases and J by 0 bases, with 18 bases between them. CDR3 sequence: CASFPGEGTSTDTQYF. Written as DNA, the CDR3 is TGCGCCAGCTTCCCGGGGGAAGGGACTAGCACAGATACGCAGTATTTT.

The chain uses TRBV28 and TRBJ2-1; D may correspond to TRBD1 or TRBD2 (7 bases each). Trimming pared 6 bases from V and 7 bases from J, leaving 16 bases between. This CDR3 has 14 residues. Germline V lookup: CDR1 MDHEN, CDR2 SYDVKM. Here the CDR3 DNA reads TGTGCCAGCAGCTCAGGGGGGGACGCAAATGAGCAGTTCTTC. Amino acids: CASSSGGDANEQFF.

In this sample, this clone turned up a few times. The rearrangement links TRBV5-5 to TRBJ2-7, with a tentative D call TRBD1 (6 bases). This CDR3 has 14 residues. CDR1 SGHKS and CDR2 YYEKEE come from the germline V gene (reference sequence). With 0 bases removed from V and 1 base from J, the gap between germline ends came to 8 bases. CDR3 DNA sequence: TGTGCCAGCAGCTTGGCCCAGGGGTCCTACGAGCAGTACTTC. Protein: CASSLAQGSYEQYF.

The chain couples TRBV5-1 to TRBJ2-7; possibly TRBD1 or TRBD2 for D (5 bases each). The V and J ends lost 0 bases and 4 bases respectively, with 14 bases between them. CDR1 and CDR2 (germline): SGHRS, YFSETQ. The CDR3 has 15 amino acids. For the CDR3, the DNA is TGCGCCAGCAGCTTGGAGGGTCGGGGCCGGTACGAGCAGTACTTC. Amino acids: CASSLEGRGRYEQYF.

This clone showed up just once. The CDR3 nucleotides are TGTGCCAGCAGCCAAGCGGGTCCCCCCAATGAGCAGTTCTTC. Residues: CASSQAGPPNEQFF. The rearrangement joins TRBV14 to TRBJ2-1; no definite D call. Germline V CDR1 and CDR2: SGHDN, FVKESK. The CDR3 is 14 residues long. The V and J ends lost 1 base and 6 bases respectively, with 10 bases between them. The full variable domain, in which reference TRBV14 and TRBJ2-1 provide the parts outside the CDR3, is EAGVTQFPSHSVIEKGQTVTLRCDPISGHDNLYWYRRVMGKEIKFLLHFVKESKQDESGMPNNRFLAERTGGTYSTLKVQPAELEDSGVYFCASSQAGPPNEQFFGPGTRLTVL.

The chain combines TRBV10-1 with TRBJ2-1, with 10 bases lining up with TRBD1. The CDR3 consists of 15 residues. V dropped 7 bases and J dropped 6; count of bases not matched to a gene: 9. The germline CDR1 and CDR2 sequences are WNHNN and SYGVQD (reference sequence). The CDR3 DNA is TGCGCCAGCACCTACACGGGACAGGGGCCCAATGAGCAGTTCTTC. It yields the protein CASTYTGQGPNEQFF.

The CDR3 coding sequence is TGTGCCAGCAGCTCCTCAGCGGGAGTCTACAATGAGCAGTTCTTC. This sequence encodes CASSSSAGVYNEQFF. The V call is TRBV11-2, the J call TRBJ2-1, with 8 bases identical to TRBD2. Trimming took 4 bases from V and 3 from J; bases not matched to a gene: 5. The length of the CDR3 is 15 residues. Per germline, CDR1 SGHAT and CDR2 FQNNGV.

This clone was recorded once. The chain employs TRBV21-1 and TRBJ1-2; the tabulated D call, TRBD1, remains unverified against the DNA. TRBV21-1 is shown as a pseudogene. The CDR3 runs 15 residues. CDR3 nucleotide sequence: TGTGCCAGCAGCAAAGGAGGGGGCGCAGGCTATGGCTACACCTTC. Translated, it gives CASSKGGGAGYGYTF.

This chain links TRBV9 with TRBJ1-1; D is possibly TRBD1 (6 bases). Trimming removed 1 base at V and 4 bases at J, with 17 bases between. The CDR3 contains 16 residues. Per the germline V gene, CDR1 is SGDLS and CDR2 is YYNGEE. DNA of the CDR3: TGTGCCAGCAGCGTACAAACAGGGAAGTCTCGCACTGAAGCTTTCTTT. It translates to CASSVQTGKSRTEAFF. The full variable domain, rest sourced from reference TRBV9 and TRBJ1-1, is DSGVTQTPKHLITATGQRVTLRCSPRSGDLSVYWYQQSLDQGLQFLIQYYNGEERAKGNILERFSAQQFPDLHSELNLSSLELGDSALYFCASSVQTGKSRTEAFFGQGTRLTVV.

J is TRBJ1-2 and V is TRBV19; D unclear. V lost 7 bases, J lost 5 bases, and 17 bases lay in between. CDR1 and CDR2 from the germline V gene are LNHDA and SQIVND (reference sequence). This CDR3 is 14 amino acids long. The CDR3 sequence is CASKMDSELYGYTF. The CDR3 nucleotides are TGTGCCAGTAAAATGGACTCCGAATTATATGGCTACACCTTC.

The chain has TRBV27 and TRBJ2-5, with no clear D. Germline-derived CDR1 and CDR2 are MNHEY and SMNVEV (reference sequence). The CDR3 runs to 14 residues. V lost 0 bases, J lost 4 bases, and 9 bases lay in between. The CDR3 reads CASSLSPRGETQYF. DNA for the CDR3: TGTGCCAGCAGTTTATCCCCCCGAGGAGAGACCCAGTACTTC.

V is TRBV6-2 or TRBV6-3 and J is TRBJ2-1; 9 bases agree with TRBD1. Trimming removed 2 bases from V and 5 bases from J; junction bases left unmatched: 4. The germline V gene has CDR1 MNHEY and CDR2 SVGEGT. CDR3 length equals 15 residues. The CDR3 DNA sequence: TGTGCCAGCAGTTACGAACAGGGGGCAAACAATGAGCAGTTCTTC. The encoded protein is CASSYEQGANNEQFF.

The table lists this clone with a few counts. The sample carries other DNA sequences with the same CDR3. V gene TRBV15 combines with J gene TRBJ2-3; the D is unclear. V lost 5 bases and J 6 bases, leaving 12 bases between the germline ends. CDR1 and CDR2 from the germline V gene are LNHNV and YYDKDF (reference sequence). The CDR3 extends over 13 amino acids. The DNA of the CDR3 is TGTGCCACCAGCCGGACCTCAACGGATACGCAGTATTTT. This encodes CATSRTSTDTQYF.

The rearrangement links TRBV19 to TRBJ1-4; tentatively, D is TRBD1 (5 bases). Between the trimmed V and J ends, which lost 1 base and 4 bases, there was a span of 7 bases. This CDR3 is built from 14 residues. The germline gives CDR1 LNHDA, CDR2 SQIVND (reference sequence). The CDR3 here is CASSIGQNNEKLFF. DNA of the CDR3: TGTGCCAGTAGTATAGGACAGAATAATGAAAAACTGTTTTTT.

The chain combines TRBV27 with TRBJ2-7, with TRBD2 identical over 10 bases. The V and J ends lost 6 bases and 3 bases, in that order; junction bases with no gene match: 8. From germline, CDR1 is MNHEY and CDR2 SMNVEV (reference sequence). This CDR3 spans 15 amino acids. The CDR3 spells CASSDPSGSFYEQYF. CDR3 nucleotide sequence: TGTGCCAGCAGCGACCCTAGCGGGAGCTTCTACGAGCAGTACTTC.

This clone was picked up one time. The chain is built from TRBV13 and TRBJ2-1; 8 nucleotides match TRBD2. Germline trimming cut 4 bases from V and 7 bases from J; bases unmatched to any gene: 9. The length of the CDR3 is 15 residues. Germline V gene sequence: CDR1 PRHDT, CDR2 FYEKMQ (reference sequence). The DNA for the CDR3 is TGTGCCAGCAGCTCCACGGGGGGGACTGGGAATGAGCAGTTCTTC. Protein product: CASSSTGGTGNEQFF.

The CDR3 bases are TGTGCCAGCAGCCAAGCGGGGACAGGGGGCTTCAATGAGCAGTTCTTC. This gives the protein CASSQAGTGGFNEQFF. This chain links TRBV14 with TRBJ2-1, with 12 bases identical to TRBD1. With V trimmed by 1 base and J by 6 bases, 4 bases remained unmatched. This CDR3 is 16 amino acids long. Germline CDR1 SGHDN, CDR2 FVKESK.

The V and J genes are TRBV6-5 and TRBJ1-1; 11 bases map to TRBD1. Germline CDR1 and CDR2: MNHEY and SVGAGI. Trimming removed 2 bases from V and 3 bases from J; junction bases left unmatched: 2. This CDR3 has 15 amino acids. The CDR3 protein is CASSYVGQGDTEAFF. In DNA form, the CDR3 reads TGTGCCAGCAGTTACGTGGGACAGGGGGACACTGAAGCTTTCTTT.

The chain has TRBV11-2 and TRBJ2-7; D ambiguous. CDR1 and CDR2 (germline): SGHAT, FQNNGV. V was trimmed by 4 bases and J by 1 base, leaving 8 bases between them. CDR3 length: 13 residues. The CDR3 protein is CASSSPSSYEQYF. CDR3 DNA sequence: TGTGCCAGCAGCTCCCCTTCGTCCTACGAGCAGTACTTC.

V is TRBV2 and J is TRBJ2-1; 13 positions agree with TRBD2. The CDR3 totals 15 residues. Trimming cost V 5 bases and J 9 bases; bases outside gene matches: 7. CDR1 is SNHLY, CDR2 FYNNEI, per germline. CDR3 sequence: CASSIWTSGGGEQFF. The CDR3 DNA reads as TGTGCCAGCAGTATCTGGACTAGCGGGGGTGGTGAGCAGTTCTTC.

This CDR3 reads CAWLKHQNTEAFF. The CDR3 region has the DNA TGTGCCTGGCTGAAACACCAGAACACTGAAGCTTTCTTT. The rearrangement joins TRBV30 to TRBJ1-1; D unresolved. This CDR3 comprises 13 residues. CDR1 is GTSNPN and CDR2 is SVGIG in the germline V gene (reference sequence). Trimming took off 5 bases at V and 1 base at J, with 11 bases between the two ends.